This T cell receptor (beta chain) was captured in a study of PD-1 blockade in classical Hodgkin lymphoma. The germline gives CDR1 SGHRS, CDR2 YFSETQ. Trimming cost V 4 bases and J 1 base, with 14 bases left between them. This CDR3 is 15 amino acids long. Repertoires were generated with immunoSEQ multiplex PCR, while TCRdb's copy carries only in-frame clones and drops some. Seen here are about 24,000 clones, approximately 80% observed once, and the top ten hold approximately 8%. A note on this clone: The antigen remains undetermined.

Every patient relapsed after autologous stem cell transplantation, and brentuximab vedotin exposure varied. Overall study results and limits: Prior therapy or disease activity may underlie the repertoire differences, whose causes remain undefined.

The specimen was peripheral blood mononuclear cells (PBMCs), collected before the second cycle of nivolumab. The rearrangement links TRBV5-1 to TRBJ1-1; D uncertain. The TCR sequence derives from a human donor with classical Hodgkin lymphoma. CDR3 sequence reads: CASSPLTGENTEAFF. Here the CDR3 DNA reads TGCGCCAGCAGCCCTCTCACCGGGGAGAACACTGAAGCTTTCTTT. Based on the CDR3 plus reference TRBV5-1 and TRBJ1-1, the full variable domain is KAGVTQTPRYLIKTRGQQVTLSCSPISGHRSVSWYQQTPGQGLQFLFEYFSETQRNKGNFPGRFSGRQFSNSRSEMNVSTLELGDSALYLCASSPLTGENTEAFFGQGTRLTVV.